This passage covers 18 T cell receptor beta chains from one sample sequenced in a study of T cell repertoires in cytomegalovirus infection. MiXCR was run by TCRdb on the reads, yielding one entry per CDR3 protein. Of 500,000 to 600,000 distinct CDR3 sequences in the sample, approximately 15% were seen once. The material sequenced was CD8+ T cells from PBMCs. All receptors come from a human donor in good health (CMV status not recorded). Some clones in this sample may be carry-over from other donors' samples.

This clonotype has only a few counts. V gene TRBV10-2 combines with J gene TRBJ1-2, with TRBD1 matching 8 bases. The CDR3 is made up of 14 amino acids. Trimming at V came to 5 bases and at J to 7 bases, leaving 9 bases not matched to a gene. CDR1 is WSHSY and CDR2 is SAAADI in the germline V gene. The CDR3 loop is CASSPDRVLGGYTF. The CDR3 nucleotides read TGCGCCAGCAGTCCGGACAGGGTGTTAGGTGGCTACACCTTC.

This clonotype appeared many times. The chain carries TRBV15 and TRBJ2-2; TRBD2 is a possible D gene (5 bases). Germline CDR1 LNHNV, CDR2 YYDKDF (reference sequence). V lost 0 bases and J lost 0, with 11 bases in between. This CDR3 is built from 17 residues. The CDR3 sequence is CATSRERRSANTGELFF. In DNA form, the CDR3 reads TGTGCCACCAGCAGAGAAAGGAGGAGCGCGAACACCGGGGAGCTGTTTTTT.

This clonotype was counted at least ten times. The chain uses TRBV4-1 and TRBJ1-5; maybe TRBD1 (5 bases). Germline V gene sequence: CDR1 MGHRA, CDR2 YSYEKL. Trimming took 4 bases from V and 0 from J, leaving 10 bases between them. This CDR3 contains 15 residues. The CDR3 loop reads CASSPRGYSNQPQHF. The CDR3 nucleotides read TGCGCCAGCAGCCCCCGGGGGTATAGCAATCAGCCCCAGCATTTT.

This clonotype was counted ten times or more. The rearrangement uses TRBV7-8 and TRBJ2-5; 7 bases line up with TRBD2. The germline CDR1 and CDR2 sequences are SGHVS and FQNEAQ. The length of the CDR3 is 15 residues. V shed 5 bases and J 1 base; nucleotides not matched to a gene: 7. The CDR3 nucleotides are TGTGCCAGCAGCGCTCTATCTAGCGGCCAAGAGACCCAGTACTTC. It translates to CASSALSSGQETQYF.

There are many counts of this clonotype. The chain uses TRBV11-2 and TRBJ2-1; 8 bases fit TRBD2. Trimming took 3 bases from V and 4 from J; bases not matched to a gene: 2. The CDR3 has 14 amino acids. Germline CDR1 reads SGHAT; CDR2 reads FQNNGV. CDR3: CASSLGTRYNEQFF. As DNA, the CDR3 is TGTGCCAGCAGCTTGGGGACTAGGTACAATGAGCAGTTCTTC.

V is TRBV25-1 and J is TRBJ2-7; D tentatively fits TRBD1 or TRBD2 (5 bases each). The V end lost 5 bases, the J end lost 5 bases, and 16 bases lay between the germline ends. CDR3 length equals 14 residues. The V gene's germline CDR1 is MGHDK and CDR2 SYGVNS. The DNA for the CDR3 is TGTGCCAGCAGTCTTGGGGACCCCGGCGACGAGCAGTACTTC. It codes for CASSLGDPGDEQYF.

The rearrangement joins TRBV28 to TRBJ2-5, with 10 nucleotides matching TRBD2. Looked up from germline, CDR1 is MDHEN and CDR2 is SYDVKM. This CDR3 has 16 amino acids. V was pared by 1 base and J by 3 bases, with 5 bases of the junction left unmatched. As DNA, the CDR3 is TGTGCCAGCAGTTTATACCTAGCGGGAGTAAAAGAGACCCAGTACTTC. Encoded protein: CASSLYLAGVKETQYF.

This clonotype was seen repeatedly, ten times or more. This chain joins TRBV7-9 and TRBJ2-5; 10 bases agree with TRBD2. Per the germline V gene, CDR1 is SEHNR and CDR2 is FQNEAQ (reference sequence). The CDR3 covers 17 residues. Trimming took 8 bases from V and 2 from J; bases not matched to a gene: 14. The CDR3 sequence is CASGAAGGHQWQETQYF. CDR3 sequence (DNA): TGTGCCAGCGGTGCAGCGGGAGGGCATCAGTGGCAAGAGACCCAGTACTTC.

This clonotype was observed a single time. This chain links TRBV13 with TRBJ2-1, with D maybe TRBD2 (6 bases). V lost 4 bases and J 8 bases, leaving 15 bases between the germline ends. The CDR3 contains 14 residues. The germline V gene has CDR1 PRHDT and CDR2 FYEKMQ (reference sequence). CDR3 coding DNA: TGTGCCAGCAGCTCCATAGCGGTCCGCGATGAGCAGTTCTTC. Translated: CASSSIAVRDEQFF.

This clonotype showed up just a few times. This chain links TRBV3-1 with TRBJ1-1, with D possibly TRBD1 on 5 matching bases. V lost 1 base to trimming and J lost 6 bases, with 15 bases between them. The CDR3 is made up of 15 amino acids. Germline V CDR1 and CDR2: LGHDT, YNNKEL (reference sequence). The CDR3 protein is CASSQGYGGVSEAFF. The DNA for the CDR3 is TGTGCCAGCAGCCAAGGGTATGGAGGGGTTTCTGAAGCTTTCTTT.

The chain joins TRBV3-1 to TRBJ2-7; D tentatively fits TRBD1 or TRBD2 (6 bases each). V was cut by 0 bases and J by 0 bases, with 12 bases left in between. Germline CDR1 is LGHDT and CDR2 is YNNKEL (reference sequence). The CDR3 has 16 residues. CDR3 sequence: CASSQDIGGFSYEQYF. The CDR3 nucleotides are TGTGCCAGCAGCCAAGATATCGGGGGCTTCTCCTACGAGCAGTACTTC.

Many counts were recorded for this clonotype. This chain connects TRBV7-2 to TRBJ2-1; TRBD2 is a possible D gene (6 bases). CDR3 length: 10 amino acids. The ends were cut back, 11 bases at V and 7 bases at J, with 9 bases in the middle. The germline gives CDR1 SGHTA, CDR2 FQGNSA. CDR3 nucleotide sequence: TGTGCCGGTGGGGGGAATGAGCAGTTCTTC. The encoded protein is CAGGGNEQFF. Together with reference TRBV7-2 and TRBJ2-1, the CDR3 gives the full variable domain: GAGVSQSPSNKVTEKGKDVELRCDPISGHTALYWYRQSLGQGLEFLIYFQGNSAPDKSGLPSDRFSAERTGGSVSTLTIQRTQQEDSAVYLCAGGGNEQFFGPGTRLTVL.

This clonotype was recorded at least ten times. This sequence joins TRBV12-3 or TRBV12-4 and TRBJ2-4; D ambiguous. Trimming removed 3 bases from V and 1 base from J, with 19 bases in between. The CDR3 extends over 18 amino acids. CDR3 region: CASSFSTERNLAKNIQYF. Written as DNA, the CDR3 is TGTGCCAGCAGTTTTAGTACTGAACGAAACTTGGCCAAAAACATTCAGTACTTC.

As to this clonotype: A read error may produce the germline difference seen at one junction end. The chain carries TRBV7-6 and TRBJ2-1; a possible D gene is TRBD1 (7 bases). This CDR3 region has 17 residues. Germline values: CDR1 SGHVS, CDR2 FNYEAQ. The CDR3 nucleotides read TGTGCCAGCAGCTTAATAGCAGGGGGGCAAGACTACAAGGAGCCGTTCTTC. It codes for CASSLIAGGQDYKEPFF.

Many counts were recorded for this clonotype. This chain joins TRBV7-8 and TRBJ1-2, with 12 bases lining up with TRBD1. This CDR3 comprises 18 residues. Germline V gene data show CDR1 as SGHVS and CDR2 as FQNEAQ. J lost 5 bases, V lost 1 base, and 11 bases had no gene match. DNA for the CDR3: TGTGCCAGCAGCTTAGAAGGGACAGGGGGCGTCCCACCTTATGGCTACACCTTC. This encodes CASSLEGTGGVPPYGYTF.

In this sample, this clonotype turned up a few times. The chain uses TRBV11-2 and TRBJ2-5; a weak D match, TRBD2 (6 bases). Germline V CDR1 and CDR2: SGHAT, FQNNGV. There are 14 residues in the CDR3. Trimming removed 3 bases from V and 4 bases from J, with 12 bases in between. The CDR3 DNA sequence: TGTGCCAGCAGCTTGGAGACGGGACTAGAGACCCAGTACTTC. As protein: CASSLETGLETQYF.

The rearrangement uses TRBV5-5 and TRBJ2-7; D gene uncertain. CDR1 is SGHKS and CDR2 is YYEKEE in the germline V gene (reference sequence). V dropped 0 bases and J dropped 6 bases, with 10 bases sitting between them. This CDR3 is built from 13 residues. The CDR3 DNA is TGTGCCAGCAGCTTGGGGTCAGGCGGCGAGCAGTACTTC. As protein: CASSLGSGGEQYF.

V gene TRBV9 combines with J gene TRBJ2-3; a weak D match, TRBD1 (5 bases). Trimming left V 0 bases short and J 2 bases short, with 10 bases between. The germline V gene has CDR1 SGDLS and CDR2 YYNGEE. CDR3 size: 15 residues. The CDR3, as DNA: TGTGCCAGCAGCGTAGAAGGGGTGTCCACAGATACGCAGTATTTT. It translates to CASSVEGVSTDTQYF.